These 18 T cell receptor beta chains were all obtained from the same sample, sequenced in a study of blood T cell repertoires in COVID-19. Libraries were prepared by immunoSEQ multiplex PCR; TCRdb keeps only in-frame clonotypes and omits some of them. The sample yields about 120,000 clones, 85% seen once. Material for sequencing was peripheral blood. These receptors came from a man in his 60s with acute or convalescent COVID-19.

The V call is TRBV18, the J call TRBJ1-1; the D is unclear. This CDR3 is 13 amino acids long. CDR1 and CDR2 from the germline V gene are KGHSH and LQKENI. Trimming cost V 8 bases and J 6 bases, with 16 bases left between them. In DNA, the CDR3 is TGTGCCAGCCTCGACTATCCGTCCGCTGAAGCTTTCTTT. It translates to CASLDYPSAEAFF.

V gene TRBV2 combines with J gene TRBJ2-2, with D possibly TRBD1 on 5 matching bases. V lost 8 bases, J lost 6 bases, and 10 bases lay in between. The CDR3 length is 12 residues. The germline CDR1 and CDR2 sequences are SNHLY and FYNNEI. The CDR3 here is CASVEGAGELFF. The CDR3 bases are TGTGCCAGCGTAGAAGGGGCCGGGGAGCTGTTTTTT.

This chain links TRBV6-6 with TRBJ2-5; 12 nucleotides line up with TRBD2. After removal of 6 bases from V and 4 bases from J, the junction contained 6 bases not matched to a gene. Germline assignment: CDR1 MNHNY and CDR2 SVGAGI (reference sequence). This CDR3 comprises 15 residues. The CDR3 is CASRQTSGSRETQYF. As DNA, the CDR3 is TGTGCCAGCAGGCAGACTAGCGGGAGTAGAGAGACCCAGTACTTC.

The chain couples TRBV28 to TRBJ1-3, with 7 bases lining up with TRBD1. The CDR3 spans 16 residues. After removal of 3 bases from V and 3 bases from J, the junction contained 8 bases not matched to a gene. Germline CDR1 and CDR2: MDHEN and SYDVKM. The CDR3: CASSFLLTGSGNTIYF. The CDR3 bases are TGTGCCAGCAGTTTCCTCTTGACAGGGAGTGGAAACACCATATATTTT.

The CDR3 DNA follows: TGTGCCAGCAGCTACAACCGGGCAGGGGGGTTTAGCACAGATACGCAGTATTTT. Protein: CASSYNRAGGFSTDTQYF. This chain links TRBV28 with TRBJ2-3; maybe TRBD1 (7 bases). The CDR3 is 18 residues long. The V gene lost 6 bases and the J gene lost 0 bases, with 22 bases spanning the gap. CDR1 and CDR2 from the germline V gene are MDHEN and SYDVKM.

The chain carries TRBV7-9 and TRBJ2-5; weak D call: TRBD2 (6 bases). Germline CDR1 reads SEHNR; CDR2 reads FQNEAQ (reference sequence). The CDR3 has 15 residues. V lost 1 base, J lost 1 base, and 10 bases lay in between. CDR3 region: CASSLGRDFQETQYF. For the CDR3, the DNA is TGTGCCAGCAGCTTAGGTCGGGACTTCCAAGAGACCCAGTACTTC.

V usage is TRBV4-3 and J usage is TRBJ2-1; D is unclear. Trimming took 5 bases from V and 0 from J, leaving 11 bases between them. Germline lookup yields CDR1 LGHNA and CDR2 YSLEER. This CDR3 spans 15 amino acids. The CDR3 protein is CASSFDLSSYNEQFF. The CDR3 bases are TGCGCCAGCAGCTTCGACTTGAGCTCCTACAATGAGCAGTTCTTC.

In DNA form, the CDR3 reads TGTGCCAGCAGCTTATTTAGCACTGAAGCTTTCTTT. Protein: CASSLFSTEAFF. V gene TRBV7-9 combines with J gene TRBJ1-1; D is undetermined. This CDR3 is 12 amino acids long. Germline lookup yields CDR1 SEHNR and CDR2 FQNEAQ (reference sequence). V was clipped by 2 bases and J by 4 bases, with 5 bases between them.

This clone has ten or more counts. Here the CDR3 reads CASSPSVGGHQPQHF. The DNA for the CDR3 is TGTGCCAGCAGTCCGTCAGTAGGGGGACATCAGCCCCAGCATTTT. The rearrangement links TRBV6-6 to TRBJ1-5; the D gene is possibly TRBD1 (6 bases). There are 15 residues in the CDR3. Looked up from germline, CDR1 is MNHNY and CDR2 is SVGAGI (reference sequence). Deletions cut 5 bases from V and 5 bases from J, with 16 bases between.

The V call is TRBV9, the J call TRBJ2-3, with TRBD2 as a possible D gene (5 bases). Germline V gives CDR1 SGDLS, CDR2 YYNGEE. V gave up 4 bases and J gave up 11 bases, with 26 bases separating them. The CDR3 totals 16 residues. The CDR3, as DNA: TGTGCCAGCAGCCGGCTTGGACTCGAAAGCGGAGGAGGGCAGTATTTT. Translation: CASSRLGLESGGGQYF.

The chain links TRBV6-2 or TRBV6-3 to TRBJ1-2; 7 bases line up with TRBD1. This CDR3 has 13 amino acids. The junction had 6 bases not matched to a gene; V was cut back by 5 bases and J by 6 bases. Germline V gene data show CDR1 as MNHEY and CDR2 as SVGEGT. The CDR3 nucleotides are TGTGCCAGCAGTCGACAGGGATTCGATGGCTACACCTTC. Its protein is CASSRQGFDGYTF.

This clone was recorded a few times. The chain joins TRBV4-1 to TRBJ1-2, with D possibly TRBD1 on 5 matching bases. Trimming cost V 1 base and J 8 bases, with 11 bases left between them. CDR1 and CDR2 from the germline V gene are MGHRA and YSYEKL. This CDR3 is built from 13 residues. As DNA, the CDR3 is TGCGCCAGCAGCCAAGTTACAGGCGGCGGCTACACCTTC. It yields the protein CASSQVTGGGYTF.

The chain combines TRBV5-1 with TRBJ2-5; possible D gene TRBD1, 6 bases. CDR3 length: 15 amino acids. The V and J ends lost 4 bases and 5 bases respectively, with 18 bases between them. Germline CDR1 SGHRS, CDR2 YFSETQ. The CDR3 nucleotides read TGCGCCAGCAGCCCAAAAACAGGGTTCACGGAGACCCAGTACTTC. Encoded protein: CASSPKTGFTETQYF.

The chain combines TRBV6-1 with TRBJ2-5, with 8 bases fitting TRBD2. CDR3 length: 15 residues. CDR1 is MNHNS, CDR2 SASEGT, per germline. Losses at the gene ends were 1 base for V and 3 bases for J; bases not matched to a gene: 4. The DNA for the CDR3 is TGTGCCAGCAGTGAAGGGGGTAGCGGGAAAGAGACCCAGTACTTC. Translated, it gives CASSEGGSGKETQYF.

The chain combines TRBV5-5 with TRBJ2-7, with TRBD2 matching 11 bases. CDR1 SGHKS and CDR2 YYEKEE come from the germline V gene (reference sequence). The ends lost 3 bases at V and 6 bases at J; junction bases unmatched: 8. This CDR3 region has 15 residues. The CDR3 region is CASSSMGTSGFEQYF. The DNA for the CDR3 is TGTGCCAGCAGCTCAATGGGGACTAGCGGTTTCGAGCAGTACTTC.

The chain uses TRBV5-4 and TRBJ2-7, with D possibly being TRBD1 (5 bases). The germline CDR1 and CDR2 sequences are SGHNT and YYREEE (reference sequence). V was shortened by 1 base and J by 6 bases, with 11 bases between the two germline ends. This CDR3 is 13 amino acids long. The CDR3 nucleotides read TGTGCCAGCAGCTTGAAGGGGCTCCCCGAGCAGTACTTC. It translates to CASSLKGLPEQYF.

This clone has more than one count but fewer than ten. V usage is TRBV6-5 and J usage is TRBJ2-5; 9 bases align to TRBD2. This CDR3 region has 13 residues. Germline V gives CDR1 MNHEY, CDR2 SVGAGI. Trimming at V came to 11 bases and at J to 0 bases, leaving 4 bases not matched to a gene. CDR3 loop: CACTSGHQETQYF. DNA for the CDR3: TGTGCCTGCACTAGCGGGCACCAAGAGACCCAGTACTTC.

This chain links TRBV6-5 with TRBJ2-3; TRBD1 matches at 8 bases. The CDR3 is made up of 13 amino acids. The ends lost 7 bases at V and 2 bases at J; junction bases unmatched: 2. CDR1 MNHEY and CDR2 SVGAGI come from the germline V gene. CDR3: CASKGQDTDTQYF. The CDR3 DNA reads as TGTGCCAGCAAGGGACAGGACACAGATACGCAGTATTTT.